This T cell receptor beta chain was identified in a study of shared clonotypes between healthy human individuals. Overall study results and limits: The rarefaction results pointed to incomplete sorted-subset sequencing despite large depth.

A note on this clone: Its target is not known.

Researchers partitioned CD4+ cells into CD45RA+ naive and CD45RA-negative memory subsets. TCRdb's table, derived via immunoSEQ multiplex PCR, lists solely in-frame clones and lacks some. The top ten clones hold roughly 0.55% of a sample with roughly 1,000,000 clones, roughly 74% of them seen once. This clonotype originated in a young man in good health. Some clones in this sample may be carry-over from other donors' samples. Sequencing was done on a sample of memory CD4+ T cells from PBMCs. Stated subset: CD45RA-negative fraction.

The CDR3 DNA follows: TGTGCCAGCTCACCCGGGATCTCCCCTGGAAACACCATATATTTT. This codes for CASSPGISPGNTIYF. V and J are TRBV18 and TRBJ1-3, with D unclear. Trimming removed 3 bases from V and 2 bases from J, with 11 bases in between. The germline V gene has CDR1 KGHSH and CDR2 LQKENI. The length of the CDR3 is 15 residues.